Shown below are 27 T cell receptor beta chains from a single sample sequenced in a study of breast tumors, draining lymph nodes, adjacent tissues. TCRdb redid the calling of the multiplex PCR reads with MiXCR, one entry per CDR3 protein. The sample consists of about 20,000 distinct CDR3 sequences, approximately 31% of them appearing once. The sample comprised breast tumor tissue. The receptor source for this set is a female donor with breast cancer. Some clones in this sample may be carry-over from other donors' samples.

The sample holds a few counts of this clonotype. This may stem from a read error, because a much larger clone lies one nucleotide away. As the CDR3 is not closed by the conserved phenylalanine or tryptophan, this likely results from a read error. V and J are TRBV9 and TRBJ1-2; the match to TRBD1 covers 7 bases. The length of the CDR3 is 15 residues. Germline V CDR1 and CDR2: SGDLS, YYNGEE. Trimming at V came to 3 bases and at J to 8 bases, leaving 13 bases not matched to a gene. CDR3: CASSDHRGTPVGYTL. The CDR3 DNA reads as TGTGCCAGCAGCGACCACAGGGGCACCCCCGTAGGCTACACCCTC.

The rearrangement uses TRBV30 and TRBJ1-1; 7 nucleotides line up with TRBD1. Germline CDR1 reads GTSNPN; CDR2 reads SVGIG (reference sequence). The ends lost 3 bases at V and 11 bases at J; junction bases unmatched: 15. There are 14 residues in the CDR3. The DNA for the CDR3 is TGTGCCTGGAGAAGGGCCAACGACAGGGATAGGGCTTTCTTT. This sequence encodes CAWRRANDRDRAFF.

This clonotype was found many times. The chain recombines TRBV6-5 with TRBJ1-6; 11 nucleotides line up with TRBD1. The CDR3 covers 14 residues. CDR1 and CDR2 (germline): MNHEY, SVGAGI. J gave up 9 bases and V 6 bases, and 4 bases lay outside the gene matches. The CDR3 nucleotides read TGTGCCAGCAGACGGACAGGGGGCACTTCACCCCTCCACTTT. Protein product: CASRRTGGTSPLHF.

The genes are TRBV20-1 and TRBJ2-7; 11 bases match TRBD2. V shed 3 bases and J 2 bases; nucleotides not matched to a gene: 6. The CDR3 contains 15 residues. Per germline, CDR1 DFQATT and CDR2 SNEGSKA (reference sequence). The CDR3 DNA is TGCAGTGCTAGGAAAACTAGCGGGAGCCCCTACGAGCAGTACTTC. Amino acids: CSARKTSGSPYEQYF.

This clonotype is medium-sized within its sample. The chain combines TRBV20-1 with TRBJ2-3; 8 bases match TRBD2. There are 12 residues in the CDR3. V trimming: 6 bases; J trimming: 3 bases; junction bases outside the gene matches: 2. Germline V gene sequence: CDR1 DFQATT, CDR2 SNEGSKA (reference sequence). CDR3 nucleotides: TGCAGTGCAAAGCGGGAGACAGATACGCAGTATTTT. As protein: CSAKRETDTQYF.

In its sample, this clonotype was seen many times. This sequence joins TRBV5-1 and TRBJ2-1, with unresolved D. The V gene's germline CDR1 is SGHRS and CDR2 YFSETQ. The ends were cut back, 0 bases at V and 0 bases at J, with 7 bases in the middle. The CDR3 has 15 amino acids. The CDR3: CASSLEASSYNEQFF. The DNA for the CDR3 is TGCGCCAGCAGCTTGGAAGCAAGCTCCTACAATGAGCAGTTCTTC.

Many counts were recorded for this clonotype. This sequence joins TRBV7-9 and TRBJ2-3; the match to TRBD2 covers 10 bases. The trim removed 1 base at V and 5 bases at J, leaving 9 bases unmatched. Per the germline V gene, CDR1 is SEHNR and CDR2 is FQNEAQ (reference sequence). The CDR3 runs to 17 residues. CDR3 amino acids: CASSLDLSGRAGDTQYF. The DNA of the CDR3 is TGTGCCAGCAGCTTAGACTTAAGCGGGAGGGCAGGAGATACGCAGTATTTT.

This clonotype was counted at least ten times. The chain recombines TRBV2 with TRBJ1-4; D gene ambiguous. The germline CDR1 and CDR2 sequences are SNHLY and FYNNEI. V was trimmed by 2 bases and J by 0 bases, leaving 7 bases between them. CDR3 length: 15 residues. This CDR3 is CASSETVATNEKLFF. CDR3 bases: TGTGCCAGCAGTGAAACAGTAGCAACTAATGAAAAACTGTTTTTT.

This clonotype was observed many times. The chain employs TRBV4-2 and TRBJ1-2; D is perhaps TRBD1 (5 bases). V was clipped by 0 bases and J by 4 bases, with 21 bases between them. Germline V lookup: CDR1 LGHNA, CDR2 YNFKEQ. The CDR3 loop spans 18 amino acids. Here the CDR3 reads CASSQDRRDPGLGYGYTF. The CDR3 DNA reads TGTGCCAGCAGCCAAGATCGCCGGGACCCAGGGCTCGGCTATGGCTACACCTTC.

The V call is TRBV3-1, the J call TRBJ2-3, with D perhaps matching TRBD1 (6 bases). CDR1 is LGHDT, CDR2 YNNKEL, per germline (reference sequence). V shed 6 bases and J shed 3 bases, with 16 bases lying between them. The CDR3 is made up of 15 amino acids. The CDR3 is CASSQRRTGTDTQYF. As DNA, the CDR3 is TGTGCCAGCAGTCAACGACGCACAGGGACAGATACGCAGTATTTT.

As concerns this clonotype: This clone may be a read error of a much larger clone one base away. The chain recombines TRBV7-9 with TRBJ2-4, with 10 bases matching TRBD2. This CDR3 contains 16 residues. Germline V gene data show CDR1 as SEHNR and CDR2 as FQNEAQ (reference sequence). V lost 5 bases and J lost 9; bases outside the gene matches: 13. This CDR3 is CASSLALASGRGIQYF. DNA for the CDR3: TGTGCCAGCAGCCTCGCTTTGGCTAGCGGGAGAGGCATTCAGTACTTC.

This clonotype has a count of ten or more. The chain couples TRBV4-1 to TRBJ1-5; 9 nucleotides match TRBD1. The trim removed 2 bases at V and 1 base at J, leaving 9 bases unmatched. This CDR3 has 18 residues. Germline lookup yields CDR1 MGHRA and CDR2 YSYEKL. The CDR3: CASSQYQQGAGSNQPQHF. In DNA form, the CDR3 reads TGCGCCAGCAGCCAATACCAACAGGGGGCGGGGAGCAATCAGCCCCAGCATTTT.

This clonotype was observed many times. The V and J genes are TRBV24-1 and TRBJ2-1, with a tentative D call TRBD2 (5 bases). This CDR3 contains 16 residues. In germline, CDR1 is KGHDR, CDR2 SFDVKD. Trimming left V 3 bases short and J 0 bases short, with 11 bases between. CDR3 loop: CATSDIARSSYNEQFF. In DNA form, the CDR3 reads TGTGCCACCAGTGATATAGCGAGGAGCTCCTACAATGAGCAGTTCTTC.

This clonotype was seen ten or more times. The rearrangement links TRBV19 to TRBJ1-2; D possibly corresponds to TRBD1 (5 bases). Germline CDR1 and CDR2: LNHDA and SQIVND (reference sequence). The CDR3 totals 16 residues. The V end lost 1 base, the J end lost 6 bases, and 18 bases lay between the germline ends. The CDR3 region has the DNA TGTGCCAGTAGTATAGGTATCTCAGGGCTCGGCCATGGCTACACCTTC. Its protein product is CASSIGISGLGHGYTF.

The chain is built from TRBV20-1 and TRBJ2-7, with 7 bases fitting TRBD2. V lost 0 bases to trimming and J lost 4 bases; unmatched junction nucleotides: 0. The CDR3 is 12 amino acids. Per the germline V gene, CDR1 is DFQATT and CDR2 is SNEGSKA (reference sequence). This CDR3 reads CSAREGGYEQYF. As DNA, the CDR3 is TGCAGTGCTAGAGAGGGGGGGTACGAGCAGTACTTC.

This chain uses TRBV2 with TRBJ2-3; 9 bases line up with TRBD2. The CDR3 consists of 15 residues. Germline V CDR1 and CDR2: SNHLY, FYNNEI. The J segment lost 3 bases and the V segment lost 1 base, leaving 2 bases of the junction unmatched. The CDR3 DNA follows: TGTGCCAGCAGTGAAGGGGGACTAGCAACAGATACGCAGTATTTT. As protein: CASSEGGLATDTQYF.

On this clonotype: Since no conserved phenylalanine or tryptophan closes the CDR3, a read error is the likely cause. The chain couples TRBV2 to TRBJ2-7; TRBD1 agrees at 8 bases. CDR3 size: 12 residues. V trimming: 6 bases; J trimming: 7 bases; junction bases outside the gene matches: 5. Per the germline V gene, CDR1 is SNHLY and CDR2 is FYNNEI. The CDR3 region is CASSFTGGEQYL. Written as DNA, the CDR3 is TGTGCCAGCAGCTTTACAGGGGGGGAGCAGTACCTC.

At least ten counts were recorded for this clonotype. J is TRBJ2-1 and V is TRBV3-2; TRBD1 reflects the table's D call only, with no check against the DNA. TRBV3-2 is a recognized pseudogene. The CDR3 covers 14 residues. The CDR3 protein is CASSPGTRSFEQFF. CDR3 nucleotides: TGTGCCAGCAGCCCCGGGACAAGATCATTCGAGCAGTTCTTC.

This clonotype was recorded many times. The chain links TRBV18 to TRBJ1-2; 9 nucleotides line up with TRBD1. With 3 bases clipped from V and 0 bases from J, the junction kept 8 bases outside the gene matches. Germline assignment: CDR1 KGHSH and CDR2 LQKENI. The CDR3 runs 17 residues. The chain's CDR3 is CASSPLDRGGANYGYTF. DNA for the CDR3: TGTGCCAGCTCACCCTTGGACAGGGGAGGCGCTAACTATGGCTACACCTTC. The full variable domain, with the rest looked up from reference TRBV18 and TRBJ1-2, is NAGVMQNPRHLVRRRGQEARLRCSPMKGHSHVYWYRQLPEEGLKFMVYLQKENIIDESGMPKERFSAEFPKEGPSILRIQQVVRGDSAAYFCASSPLDRGGANYGYTFGSGTRLTVV.

This clonotype has ten or more counts. The chain is built from TRBV4-1 and TRBJ1-5; no reliable D call. The V gene lost 0 bases and the J gene lost 5 bases, with 11 bases spanning the gap. This CDR3 comprises 15 residues. Germline-derived CDR1 and CDR2 are MGHRA and YSYEKL. The CDR3 protein is CASSQDLGGYQPQHF. CDR3 nucleotides: TGCGCCAGCAGCCAAGATCTTGGAGGGTATCAGCCCCAGCATTTT.

This clonotype was detected many times. The chain employs TRBV3-1 and TRBJ2-3; D uncertain. CDR1 and CDR2 from the germline V gene are LGHDT and YNNKEL (reference sequence). CDR3 length: 15 residues. V dropped 4 bases and J dropped 1 base, with 12 bases sitting between them. The CDR3 DNA is TGTGCCAGCAGCCCGACGCTAGGTGGCACAGATACGCAGTATTTT. This translates into CASSPTLGGTDTQYF.

A word on this clonotype: A read error is possible here, since a much larger clone lies one base away. The conserved phenylalanine or tryptophan is not found at the CDR3 terminus, so this likely reflects a read error. The chain links TRBV6-4 to TRBJ2-6, with unresolved D. Trimming stripped 3 bases from V and 3 bases from J, with 9 bases between. This CDR3 region has 15 residues. Germline CDR1 is MRHNA and CDR2 is SNTAGT. In nucleotides, the CDR3 is TGTGCCAGCAGTGAAATTGGTGGTGGGGCCAACGTCCTGACTCTC. Protein sequence: CASSEIGGGANVLTL.

The V call is TRBV2, the J call TRBJ2-7, with 9 nucleotides matching TRBD1. This CDR3 is built from 15 residues. The V segment lost 3 bases and the J segment 4 bases; nucleotides outside the gene matches: 7. Germline CDR1 and CDR2: SNHLY and FYNNEI. This chain's CDR3 is CASSEWGQGGYEQYF. For the CDR3, the DNA is TGTGCCAGCAGTGAGTGGGGACAGGGTGGTTACGAGCAGTACTTC.

This sequence joins TRBV7-2 and TRBJ2-6; the D gene could be TRBD1 or TRBD2 (6 bases each). The germline gives CDR1 SGHTA, CDR2 FQGNSA. V gave up 0 bases and J gave up 0 bases, with 12 bases separating them. The CDR3 consists of 18 residues. DNA for the CDR3: TGTGCCAGCAGCTTAGCAGGGGGGAGACCCTCTGGGGCCAACGTCCTGACTTTC. This codes for CASSLAGGRPSGANVLTF.

This clonotype appeared many times. The chain couples TRBV12-3 or TRBV12-4 to TRBJ1-3, with D maybe TRBD1 (5 bases). V was pared by 3 bases and J by 0 bases, with 9 bases between. The length of the CDR3 is 15 residues. This CDR3 reads CASSLGLFSGNTIYF. In nucleotides, the CDR3 is TGTGCCAGCAGTTTGGGACTCTTCTCTGGAAACACCATATATTTT.

Ten or more counts support this clonotype. This chain links TRBV28 with TRBJ2-3; D is perhaps TRBD2 (5 bases). This CDR3 contains 13 residues. Trimming removed 8 bases at V and 0 bases at J, with 9 bases between. Looked up from germline, CDR1 is MDHEN and CDR2 is SYDVKM. CDR3 sequence: CASSRDSTDTQYF. The CDR3 DNA reads TGTGCCAGCTCGAGGGATAGCACAGATACGCAGTATTTT. Using reference TRBV28 and TRBJ2-3 for the parts outside the CDR3, the full variable domain is DVKVTQSSRYLVKRTGEKVFLECVQDMDHENMFWYRQDPGLGLRLIYFSYDVKMKEKGDIPEGYSVSREKKERFSLILESASTNQTSMYLCASSRDSTDTQYFGPGTRLTVL.

With respect to this clonotype: Since a much larger clone is just one base distant, this may be a read error. The J gene is TRBJ2-1, the V gene TRBV7-9, with TRBD1 as a possible D gene (5 bases). The CDR3 has 9 residues. Germline CDR1 SEHNR, CDR2 FQNEAQ (reference sequence). The CDR3 loop is CASSPTALF. The CDR3 DNA reads as TGTGCCAGCAGCCCGACAGCGCTCTTC.